The 31 T cell receptor beta chains below come from one sample, sequenced in a study of blood T cell repertoires in COVID-19. The protocol was immunoSEQ multiplex PCR, while the TCRdb copy is restricted to in-frame clones and leaves out a portion. Here the sample spans 60,000 to 65,000 clones, more than 60% being singletons. The sample taken for sequencing was peripheral blood. The receptors stem from a woman older than 75 with active or convalescent COVID-19.

The chain has TRBV10-1 and TRBJ2-1, with D possibly TRBD2 on 6 matching bases. Trimming removed 2 bases from V and 9 bases from J, with 8 bases in between. This CDR3 spans 12 amino acids. Per germline, CDR1 WNHNN and CDR2 SYGVQD (reference sequence). Written as DNA, the CDR3 is TGCGCCAGCAGTGAGATCGGGGGTGAGCAGTTCTTC. Protein sequence: CASSEIGGEQFF.

The rearrangement joins TRBV6-5 to TRBJ2-1; D is possibly TRBD1 (5 bases). This CDR3 contains 13 residues. V gave up 8 bases and J gave up 3 bases, with 11 bases separating them. Germline V gene data show CDR1 as MNHEY and CDR2 as SVGAGI. This chain's CDR3 is CASSRQGYNEQFF. The CDR3, as DNA: TGTGCCAGCTCACGCCAGGGCTACAATGAGCAGTTCTTC.

V usage is TRBV18 and J usage is TRBJ2-7; D is perhaps TRBD1 (5 bases). The CDR3 totals 14 residues. Germline CDR1 is KGHSH and CDR2 is LQKENI. V lost 2 bases and J lost 6, with 14 bases in between. The CDR3 spells CASSPSGRVGEQYF. The DNA for the CDR3 is TGTGCCAGCTCACCATCCGGCAGGGTGGGCGAGCAGTACTTC.

The CDR3 DNA follows: TGTGCCAGCAGCTTGGGGCAGGTCCCCATCGGGGAGCTGTTTTTT. Protein product: CASSLGQVPIGELFF. This chain links TRBV5-6 with TRBJ2-2, with D uncertain. Between the trimmed V and J ends, which lost 0 bases and 7 bases, there was a span of 13 bases. The germline V gene encodes CDR1 SGHDT and CDR2 YYEEEE. CDR3 length: 15 amino acids. The full variable domain, with the rest looked up from reference TRBV5-6 and TRBJ2-2, is DAGVTQSPTHLIKTRGQQVTLRCSPKSGHDTVSWYQQALGQGPQFIFQYYEEEERQRGNFPDRFSGHQFPNYSSELNVNALLLGDSALYLCASSLGQVPIGELFFGEGSRLTVL.

The chain recombines TRBV5-1 with TRBJ1-1; D perhaps matches TRBD1 (5 bases). Germline CDR1 reads SGHRS; CDR2 reads YFSETQ. The germline V and J ends were trimmed by 0 bases and 6 bases, with 12 bases remaining between them. This CDR3 has 14 amino acids. For the CDR3, the DNA is TGCGCCAGCAGCTTGGACCTCGGGGGGTCTGAAGCTTTCTTT. It translates to CASSLDLGGSEAFF.

The chain combines TRBV6-4 with TRBJ2-5; 8 bases map to TRBD1. This CDR3 has 15 residues. Losses at the gene ends were 4 bases for V and 4 bases for J; bases not matched to a gene: 8. Germline V CDR1 and CDR2: MRHNA, SNTAGT. CDR3 nucleotide sequence: TGTGCCAGCAGTGCACAATCAGGGGGCCGAGAGACCCAGTACTTC. Amino acid sequence: CASSAQSGGRETQYF.

The chain combines TRBV9 with TRBJ2-1; 11 positions agree with TRBD2. This CDR3 is 16 amino acids long. The germline gives CDR1 SGDLS, CDR2 YYNGEE. The junction had 6 bases not matched to a gene; V was cut back by 4 bases and J by 3 bases. The CDR3 loop is CASSQGTSGYYNEQFF. DNA of the CDR3: TGTGCCAGCAGCCAGGGGACTAGCGGATACTACAATGAGCAGTTCTTC. The variable domain in full, completed from reference TRBV9 and TRBJ2-1, reads DSGVTQTPKHLITATGQRVTLRCSPRSGDLSVYWYQQSLDQGLQFLIQYYNGEERAKGNILERFSAQQFPDLHSELNLSSLELGDSALYFCASSQGTSGYYNEQFFGPGTRLTVL.

As DNA, the CDR3 is TGTGCCAGCAGTGAAAGTCAGGGAGGGGCGCATCAGCCCCAGCATTTT. It codes for CASSESQGGAHQPQHF. The chain carries TRBV6-1 and TRBJ1-5; D perhaps matches TRBD1 (5 bases). Germline loops: CDR1 MNHNS, CDR2 SASEGT. The ends were cut back, 2 bases at V and 5 bases at J, with 16 bases in the middle. This CDR3 is built from 16 residues.

This chain uses TRBV3-1 (or the pseudogene TRBV3-2) with TRBJ2-7; the match to TRBD2 covers 12 bases. This CDR3 region has 17 residues. V gave up 4 bases and J gave up 3 bases; unmatched junction bases: 10. Germline CDR1 LGHDT, CDR2 YNNKEL (reference sequence). CDR3 sequence: CASSREGTSGFHYEQYF. The CDR3 region has the DNA TGTGCCAGCAGCCGAGAAGGGACTAGCGGGTTTCACTACGAGCAGTACTTC.

The chain couples TRBV6-5 to TRBJ1-1, with a possible D match to TRBD1 (5 bases). Germline V lookup: CDR1 MNHEY, CDR2 SVGAGI. The CDR3 is made up of 13 amino acids. The germline V and J ends were trimmed by 7 bases and 6 bases, with 15 bases remaining between them. CDR3 protein: CASNQGISSEAFF. The CDR3, as DNA: TGTGCCAGCAACCAGGGAATTTCGTCTGAAGCTTTCTTT.

This clone was picked up one time. The rearrangement joins TRBV19 to TRBJ1-2; TRBD1 agrees at 7 bases. With V trimmed by 6 bases and J by 7 bases, 11 bases remained unmatched. CDR3 length: 14 amino acids. CDR1 and CDR2 from the germline V gene are LNHDA and SQIVND (reference sequence). This chain's CDR3 is CASSDDRDSGGYTF. The CDR3 DNA reads as TGTGCCAGTAGCGACGACCGGGACAGTGGTGGCTACACCTTC.

This clone was detected only a few times. V usage is TRBV3-1 (or the pseudogene TRBV3-2) and J usage is TRBJ1-3; TRBD1 matches at 9 bases. This CDR3 contains 16 residues. The ends lost 4 bases at V and 2 bases at J; junction bases unmatched: 6. The germline V gene encodes CDR1 LGHDT and CDR2 YNNKEL (reference sequence). CDR3 DNA: TGTGCCAGCAGCCTCTTGACAGGGGGTACTGGAAACACCATATATTTT. Amino acids: CASSLLTGGTGNTIYF.

The table lists this clone with a few counts. The rearrangement links TRBV29-1 to TRBJ1-2; no definite D call. The CDR3 consists of 12 residues. Per germline, CDR1 SQVTM and CDR2 ANQGSEA. The V gene lost 3 bases and the J gene lost 5 bases, with 10 bases spanning the gap. CDR3 region: CSVESAGYGYTF. CDR3 DNA sequence: TGCAGCGTTGAGTCCGCCGGGTATGGCTACACCTTC.

The V and J genes are TRBV2 and TRBJ2-7; D ambiguous. Trimming stripped 7 bases from V and 2 bases from J, with 12 bases between. Germline V gives CDR1 SNHLY, CDR2 FYNNEI. The CDR3 contains 13 residues. The CDR3 nucleotides are TGTGCCAGCACCATAAACCCAGCCTACGAGCAGTACTTC. It codes for CASTINPAYEQYF.

This rearrangement joins TRBV7-8 to TRBJ1-2, with D perhaps TRBD1 (6 bases). Trimming took off 5 bases at V and 1 base at J, with 17 bases between the two ends. This CDR3 has 16 amino acids. The germline CDR1 and CDR2 sequences are SGHVS and FQNEAQ. The CDR3 coding sequence is TGTGCCAGCAGCGCGAAAGGTCCACAGGGTAACTATGGCTACACCTTC. Its protein product is CASSAKGPQGNYGYTF. Together with reference TRBV7-8 and TRBJ1-2, the CDR3 gives the full variable domain: GAGVSQSPRYKVAKRGQDVALRCDPISGHVSLFWYQQALGQGPEFLTYFQNEAQLDKSGLPSDRFFAERPEGSVSTLKIQRTQQEDSAVYLCASSAKGPQGNYGYTFGSGTRLTVV.

The chain couples TRBV18 to TRBJ1-5; D unclear. This CDR3 has 15 amino acids. The germline V and J ends were trimmed by 4 bases and 2 bases, with 12 bases remaining between them. Germline CDR1 and CDR2: KGHSH and LQKENI. CDR3 bases: TGTGCCAGCTCACAACGGGGTCAGGGCAATCAGCCCCAGCATTTT. This gives the protein CASSQRGQGNQPQHF.

The chain is built from TRBV19 and TRBJ1-2; D unresolved. Germline CDR1 is LNHDA and CDR2 is SQIVND (reference sequence). The length of the CDR3 is 12 residues. The V gene lost 6 bases and the J gene lost 5 bases, with 10 bases spanning the gap. CDR3: CASSQRNYGYTF. CDR3 coding DNA: TGTGCCAGTAGCCAGCGGAATTATGGCTACACCTTC.

The chain employs TRBV29-1 and TRBJ1-1; D gene uncertain. CDR1 is SQVTM, CDR2 ANQGSEA, per germline. The germline V and J ends were trimmed by 4 bases and 1 base, with 7 bases remaining between them. This CDR3 is 12 amino acids long. The CDR3 protein is CSVARRNTEAFF. DNA of the CDR3: TGCAGCGTTGCGCGGCGGAACACTGAAGCTTTCTTT.

J is TRBJ2-6 and V is TRBV9; D not resolved. The CDR3 runs 20 residues. The germline V gene has CDR1 SGDLS and CDR2 YYNGEE. V was shortened by 0 bases and J by 4 bases, with 23 bases between the two germline ends. CDR3 protein: CASSVEPPRNTPTGANVLTF. CDR3 DNA: TGTGCCAGCAGCGTAGAACCCCCTCGAAACACCCCCACCGGGGCCAACGTCCTGACTTTC.

The J gene is TRBJ2-6, the V gene TRBV11-2; a weak D match, TRBD1 (6 bases). CDR1 is SGHAT, CDR2 FQNNGV, per germline. This CDR3 contains 15 residues. V shed 5 bases and J shed 2 bases, with 10 bases lying between them. This CDR3 is CASSLRGTGANVLTF. CDR3 DNA: TGTGCCAGCAGCCTAAGGGGGACTGGGGCCAACGTCCTGACTTTC.

The CDR3 spells CASSPYERTGVGYTF. The DNA of the CDR3 is TGTGCCAGCAGCCCCTATGAACGGACAGGGGTAGGCTACACCTTC. This chain links TRBV3-1 (or the pseudogene TRBV3-2) with TRBJ1-2, with 9 bases lining up with TRBD1. This CDR3 is 15 amino acids long. Germline CDR1 is LGHDT and CDR2 is YNNKEL (reference sequence). Losses at the gene ends were 4 bases for V and 8 bases for J; bases not matched to a gene: 11.

J is TRBJ1-5 and V is TRBV6-6; weak D call: TRBD1 (6 bases). The CDR3 is 15 amino acids. CDR1 and CDR2 from the germline V gene are MNHNY and SVGAGI (reference sequence). V gave up 8 bases and J gave up 1 base, with 15 bases separating them. The CDR3 DNA reads as TGTGCCAGCGAGGGAAACAGGGTAAGCAATCAGCCCCAGCATTTT. This translates into CASEGNRVSNQPQHF.

This rearrangement joins TRBV30 to TRBJ1-2; D unclear. The germline V gene encodes CDR1 GTSNPN and CDR2 SVGIG (reference sequence). The CDR3 length is 13 residues. V dropped 1 base and J dropped 1 base, with 7 bases sitting between them. Here the CDR3 reads CAWSAHLNYGYTF. In DNA form, the CDR3 reads TGTGCCTGGAGTGCACACCTTAACTATGGCTACACCTTC.

V and J are TRBV19 and TRBJ1-1, with 8 bases matching TRBD1. Germline V gene sequence: CDR1 LNHDA, CDR2 SQIVND (reference sequence). This CDR3 spans 15 amino acids. The V gene end was trimmed by 6 bases and the J gene end by 6 bases; junction bases not matched to a gene: 12. The CDR3 region has the DNA TGTGCCAGTAGCCCCAGCAGGGGGCTGGGCCCTGAAGCTTTCTTT. As protein: CASSPSRGLGPEAFF.

The genes are TRBV27 and TRBJ1-4; the match to TRBD1 covers 10 bases. This CDR3 has 15 amino acids. Trimming at V came to 6 bases and at J to 6 bases, leaving 7 bases not matched to a gene. Germline V gene lookup returns CDR1 MNHEY and CDR2 SMNVEV (reference sequence). DNA for the CDR3: TGTGCCAGCAGGCCCGGGACAGGGGCATATGAAAAACTGTTTTTT. Its translation: CASRPGTGAYEKLFF.

The rearrangement links TRBV30 to TRBJ2-3; 8 bases fit TRBD2. The junction had 3 bases not matched to a gene; V was cut back by 0 bases and J by 1 base. The CDR3 runs to 15 residues. Germline CDR1 reads GTSNPN; CDR2 reads SVGIG (reference sequence). CDR3 loop: CAWSVGSGGTDTQYF. CDR3 coding DNA: TGTGCCTGGAGTGTCGGTAGCGGGGGCACAGATACGCAGTATTTT. The whole variable domain, remainder taken from reference TRBV30 and TRBJ2-3, is SQTIHQWPATLVQPVGSPLSLECTVEGTSNPNLYWYRQAAGRGLQLLFYSVGIGQISSEVPQNLSASRPQDRQFILSSKKLLLSDSGFYLCAWSVGSGGTDTQYFGPGTRLTVL.

The chain uses TRBV5-1 and TRBJ1-4; maybe TRBD1 (6 bases). The CDR3 is 16 residues long. In germline, CDR1 is SGHRS, CDR2 YFSETQ. V dropped 0 bases and J dropped 7 bases, with 16 bases sitting between them. CDR3 in amino acids: CASSLDVVGRGEKLFF. Here the CDR3 DNA reads TGCGCCAGCAGCTTGGACGTAGTCGGCAGGGGTGAAAAACTGTTTTTT. The variable domain in full, with the rest retrieved from reference TRBV5-1 and TRBJ1-4, is KAGVTQTPRYLIKTRGQQVTLSCSPISGHRSVSWYQQTPGQGLQFLFEYFSETQRNKGNFPGRFSGRQFSNSRSEMNVSTLELGDSALYLCASSLDVVGRGEKLFFGSGTQLSVL.

V is TRBV3-1 (or the pseudogene TRBV3-2) and J is TRBJ1-2; D is unresolved. Looked up from germline, CDR1 is LGHDT and CDR2 is YNNKEL (reference sequence). The CDR3 contains 14 residues. V shed 4 bases and J shed 4 bases, with 13 bases lying between them. In DNA form, the CDR3 reads TGTGCCAGCAGCCTCGCAGAATCCAGCTATGGCTACACCTTC. This encodes CASSLAESSYGYTF.

The chain links TRBV5-5 to TRBJ2-1; the D gene is possibly TRBD1 (5 bases). The germline V and J ends were trimmed by 0 bases and 8 bases, with 9 bases remaining between them. The CDR3 contains 13 residues. Germline V gene data show CDR1 as SGHKS and CDR2 as YYEKEE (reference sequence). DNA for the CDR3: TGTGCCAGCAGCTTGGGGGGCGGCGATGAGCAGTTCTTC. Translation gives CASSLGGGDEQFF.

The CDR3 spells CASKRGNSPLHF. DNA for the CDR3: TGTGCCAGCAAGAGGGGGAATTCACCCCTCCACTTT. V gene TRBV2 combines with J gene TRBJ1-6; D may be TRBD1 (6 bases). The CDR3 runs to 12 residues. Trimming took 7 bases from V and 7 from J, leaving 8 bases between them. Looked up from germline, CDR1 is SNHLY and CDR2 is FYNNEI.

The V and J genes are TRBV15 and TRBJ2-7; D is unresolved. Germline V gene data show CDR1 as LNHNV and CDR2 as YYDKDF (reference sequence). CDR3 length: 13 amino acids. With 0 bases removed from V and 2 bases from J, the gap between germline ends came to 5 bases. The CDR3, as DNA: TGTGCCACCAGCAGAGATTACACCTACGAGCAGTACTTC. Translated: CATSRDYTYEQYF. Based on the CDR3 plus reference TRBV15 and TRBJ2-7, the full variable domain is DAMVIQNPRYQVTQFGKPVTLSCSQTLNHNVMYWYQQKSSQAPKLLFHYYDKDFNNEADTPDNFQSRRPNTSFCFLDIRSPGLGDTAMYLCATSRDYTYEQYFGPGTRLTVT.